Here is one T cell receptor (beta chain) with its context. The target of this receptor is not known. No clone much larger than this one lies a single base away; base qualities are absent. This sample is drawn from a study of cytomegalovirus exposure and HLA in healthy donors (dated by TCRdb to the late 2010s). Context from the whole study: An earlier analysis of approximately 640 of the donors reported approximately 290 Gb of sequence data and some 120 million unique TCR beta sequences from about 200 million T cells. An early release that covered more than 550 HLA-typed donors contained about 300 gigabases of sequencing data and roughly 84 million unique TCR sequences. Of the roughly 430 genotyped donors, approximately 80% fell in the genetic ancestry cluster associated with self-reported Caucasian donors. The study aimed to test whether signatures of past pathogen exposure could be identified by cataloging public T cell receptors. The T cell repertoires of under 700 subjects were profiled by immunosequencing and related to cytomegalovirus serostatus. Besides the first cohort of 666 subjects, a separate validation cohort made up of roughly 120 different subjects was used. High-throughput TCR immunosequencing, statistical association of individual TCRs with disease status, and machine learning were combined to predict cytomegalovirus infection status. In a later analysis, previously published TCR beta repertoires from about 640 donors were re-analyzed and high-resolution HLA genotyping was added so that TCR occurrence patterns could be studied. Rather than drawing on any new phenotypic data, the later analysis identified candidate immune exposures from TCR beta sequences and the way those sequences occurred across donors. In an earlier analysis of 587 of the donors, high-throughput TCR beta sequencing was used to judge whether each TCR beta V gene segment behaved as functional or pseudogenic. Donor age, sex, ethnicity and CMV serostatus were compiled alongside the repertoire data. Genome-wide SNP genotypes for about three fifths of the roughly 700 donors were used in a later genetic analysis, which treated that subset as a discovery cohort. Every discovery cohort repertoire had been produced on one sequencing platform. HLA typing included class I and class II loci at four-digit resolution. The number of donors typed differed by locus, with 629-630 for A, B, C, DRB1 and DQB1, roughly 520 for DQA1, about 610 for DPA1, and some 440 for DPB1. Five DR-DQ haplotypes were treated as single units for association and clustering because of strong linkage in the cohort. Among 300 to 450 genotyped donors of the cohort, an average of around 240,000 unique TCR beta nucleotide sequences were sequenced per donor, roughly a sixth of them non-productive. Summary of the overall study and its limitations: Some IMGT-functional V segments, including TRBV6-2 and TRBV6-3, could not be told apart with the 87-base-pair reads, so those segments were excluded. In an earlier analysis of 587 of the donors, most TCR beta V segments appeared in productive rearrangements about 87% or about 30% of the time, broadly matching IMGT annotations. Correlated functional status among segregating V segments might reflect linkage disequilibrium, but an unknown experimental factor could not be ruled out. Most TCR sequences were seen in very few donors, while some public TCRs were found in many individuals. A cluster of highly shared sequence variants was judged likely to be a technical artifact of the sequencing pipeline. An association between a missense DCLRE1C variant and V-gene and J-gene trimming of TCR beta chains was found in a later genetic analysis and replicated in an independent cohort. At a false discovery rate of 0.05, a later analysis linked under 20,000 TCR beta sequences to specific HLA alleles. The study listed 164 TCR beta chains as associated with cytomegalovirus. Strong co-occurrence of HLA alleles, especially DR and DQ, made assigning TCR associations to individual alleles difficult. According to a later analysis, TCR association rates differed among HLA loci, with DRB1 alleles showing the most associated TCRs and HLA-C alleles showing the fewest. In a later analysis, several top co-occurrence clusters were reported to appear linked to parvovirus B19, influenza, CMV and Epstein-Barr virus. The cohort was sequenced for TCR beta chains only, and without alpha or paired-chain data the features that could be detected were limited. According to a later analysis, most CMV-associated TCR beta chains appeared to be HLA-restricted, and the HLA associations seemed to be driven largely by CMV exposure. A further reported finding was that TCR beta sequences accurately predicted the HLA-A and HLA-B alleles for most subjects in the first cohort. CMV serostatus was the only immune exposure information available for the cohort. In a later analysis, HLA-associated TCR beta chains were found to be more clonally expanded and to have lower generation probabilities than equally common non-associated chains. The classifier was reported to diagnose cytomegalovirus status with high specificity and sensitivity in both the original cohort and the validation cohort. Sequencing depth was assumed to be roughly uniform across donors in the presence/absence analyses, though that assumption may not hold. According to the authors, the approach could potentially be generalized to other disease states and immunological phenotypes. Because HLA typing was unavailable for some donors at each locus, only the typed subset was used in association tests. In vitro tests confirmed that a few of the cytomegalovirus-associated TCR beta chains recognize cytomegalovirus antigens. According to a later genetic analysis, donors in an Asian-associated ancestry cluster had fewer N-insertions in productive TCRs than the approximately 690-donor mean. About 17 rarely observed V segments, including chromosome 9 orphons, were excluded from the earlier analysis of some 590 of the donors because counts were too low.

The cohort consisted of 600 or so healthy bone marrow donors. Cohort members were all nominally healthy when sampled, although unrecorded immune exposures were likely present. The donor was CMV seronegative and belonged to the group of 350 to 400 seronegative cohort members. Each donor provided a peripheral blood sample, and peripheral blood mononuclear cells were used for TCR beta sequencing. Genomic DNA extraction from the blood cell samples was performed with the Qiagen DNeasy Blood Extraction Kit. Trimming removed 5 bases from V and 0 bases from J; the gene matches leave 6 bases unexplained. Reading from cysteine to phenylalanine, the CDR3 counts 16 amino acids. Of all the DNA, just the CDR3 is kept, 48 bases in frame from base 1. CDR1 and CDR2 are read off the germline V gene (reference sequence) as SEHNR and FQNEAQ. Library method: the immunoSEQ multiplex PCR assay. The multiplex PCR relied on a mix of 60 forward primers for TCR Vbeta segments and 13 reverse primers for TCR Jbeta segments. The CDR3 region of rearranged TCR beta genes was amplified from genomic DNA with a multiplex PCR assay. The Illumina HiSeq System was used to sequence the amplified TCR beta libraries as 87-base-pair reads. In the authors' own workflow: In a later analysis, tens of millions of unique TCR beta chains were counted across the 500 to 850 repertoires, and roughly 11 million of these chains were shared by at least two donors. Raw reads were error-corrected and collapsed into unique sequences with a nearest-neighbor algorithm that merged closely related sequences to remove PCR and sequencing errors. V, D and J gene segments were assigned by aligning CDR3 sequences to IMGT reference sequences. For a sequence to be retained, at least a six-nucleotide match to both a V gene segment and a J gene segment was required. Rearrangements were classified as productive when the CDR3 lacked stop codons and remained in frame with V and J, and all other rearrangements were classified as non-productive. CDR3 was defined by IMGT convention, running from the second conserved V-encoded cysteine to the conserved J-encoded phenylalanine. The earlier analysis of 587 of the donors excluded sequences that lacked an unambiguous match to a single V gene segment. An earlier analysis of fewer than 750 of the donors classified V segments as functional when productive rearrangements were above 56.7% and as segregating when the standard deviation between donors was above 5%. A statistical classification framework was developed to diagnose cytomegalovirus status using the catalog of TCR beta chain sequences. V and J gene assignment, in a later analysis, came from comparing TCR nucleotide sequences with IMGT/GENE-DB human TR gene sequences. A later analysis assigned CDR3 sequences and most-parsimonious VDJ recombination scenarios with the TCRdist pipeline. In a later analysis, every TCR beta chain was defined by the combination of its CDR3 amino acid sequence and its V-gene family, and reads without a unique V-gene family were dropped. To address suspected cross-contamination and a sequencing artifact, a later analysis removed approximately 600 highly shared, low-generation-probability nucleotide sequences. For each public chain, a later analysis derived a clonal expansion index from normalized ranks of inferred template counts within each repertoire. In a later analysis, generation probabilities were computed with a VDJ recombination model fitted to out-of-frame rearrangements, and the resulting probabilities were checked against IGoR. A later analysis scored TCR-TCR, TCR-HLA and TCR-CMV co-occurrence with hypergeometric tests, applying a repertoire-size bias correction to TCR pairs. To estimate false discovery rates, a later analysis permuted the HLA or CMV assignments 20 times. In a later analysis, co-occurring TCRs were grouped using DBSCAN, with TCRdist sequence similarity added in when clustering inside HLA-allele-positive subsets. Repertoires with fewer than 30,000 or more than 120,000 public chains, plus five repertoires with anomalous nucleotide sharing, were excluded from co-occurrence clustering. TCRdb mirrors the immuneACCESS table, restricted to in-frame sequences. Some clones are absent from its copies; in checked studies, under half trace to an unresolved V gene, and the reason for the others is unknown. The V and J calls and clone size were taken over from that table, and D and trimming were inferred from the DNA. The sample data list roughly 150,000 clones, and 75% to 90% of these were observed just once. Roughly 1.5% of the sample belongs to the ten largest clones.

Recombination joined TRBV7-9 with TRBJ2-2; 7 of the junction bases match TRBD1. This clonotype was obtained from a woman younger than 35 in good health and CMV-seronegative. Sequencing was performed on PBMCs. The DNA is as follows: TGTGCCAGCAGCATCAGAGGGGGCGCGAACACCGGGGAGCTGTTTTTT. Translated, it reads CASSIRGGANTGELFF.